The T cell receptor beta chain under discussion was sequenced for a study of beta chain features in type 1 diabetes (dated by TCRdb to 2016 to 2019). About the study as a whole: Mean age, gender distribution, total cell number and subset yield were not different between patients and healthy donors. Whereas all 30 or so donors provided naive and central memory subsets, regulatory and stem cell-like memory subsets were isolated from just 8 patients and roughly 8 healthy donors. A total of 100 million to 110 million sorted cells were examined across all samples, and a strong correlation was observed between cell number per subset and RNA yield. The study compared TCRB repertoires of sorted circulating CD4+ T cell subsets between recently diagnosed type 1 diabetes patients and matched healthy donors.

The entire amount of isolated RNA was reverse transcribed using the High Capacity cDNA Reverse Transcription Kit, so the sequenced TCRB transcripts were expressed ones. Deep immunoSEQ sequencing was applied to naive, central memory and regulatory T cell samples, giving an average of roughly 3.5 million total reads per sample. Sorted cells were lysed in RLT buffer, and RNA was extracted using DNase-treated RNeasy Micro or Mini kits according to cell number. To prevent cross-contamination, each cell subset was processed individually, whereas patient and healthy donor samples were processed jointly. Using the immunoSEQ multiplex PCR, TCRB sequences were amplified from cDNA into 87-bp fragments spanning the CDR3 region. Sequencing of the amplicons was performed on the Illumina HiSeq platform. The study's processing was this. PCR bias was computationally corrected using synthetic template baselines, reads within Hamming distance 2 were collapsed, and singletons that could not be merged were discarded. Reads were aligned to IMGT to assign V, D and J genes, CDR3 length, and insertions or deletions at six rearrangement sites. Within each subset, clonotype counts were normalized to sorted cell number, after which true diversity and Gini coefficients were computed with the tcR R package. Repertoire sharing was quantified using the overlap coefficient calculated on TCRB nucleotide sequences. The table comes from immuneACCESS by way of TCRdb, which keeps in-frame sequences with V and J called. Part of the clones is missing from these tables; in studies checked, under half for an unresolved V gene and the rest for unknown reasons. Clonal size and the V and J genes are those of that table, whereas D and trimming came from the DNA. The sample table lists some 350,000 clones, around 10% of them with a count of one. The leading ten clones occupy about 0.64% of the sample.

The study at large found these results: In all four CD4+ subsets, TCRB CDR3 length was moderately but significantly shorter in type 1 diabetes patients. Sequencing cDNA rather than genomic DNA could over-represent highly expressing activated cells, although activation and CD3 levels did not differ between groups. Shorter templates might be favored by PCR, yet because patient and control samples were amplified and corrected together, any such skew would affect both groups equally. Because small numbers of individuals were included in the HLA sub-analyses, any influence of HLA type on TCRB rearrangement was left unresolved. At VDJ recombination sites, patients with type 1 diabetes made fewer insertions and deleted more nucleotides, a pattern implying thymic rearrangement abnormalities. Naive, central memory and regulatory TCRB repertoires appeared more similar among patients than among healthy donors.

This clone showed up just a few times. The target of this receptor is not known. No quality values exist for individual bases; no much larger clone is one base distant. From each donor, a single peripheral blood sample of 90 to 150 mL on average was drawn into heparinised tubes. Naive, central memory, regulatory and stem cell-like memory CD4+ T cells were sorted on a BD FACSAria II using a panel including CD45RO, CCR7, CD25, CD127, CD95 and CD27. Purity was above 95% for every sorted population. PBMCs were isolated right away by Lymphoprep density gradient centrifugation and were stained directly, without culture. To minimize batch effects, samples were stained and sorted in pairs, one healthy donor with one patient per experiment. Including cysteine and phenylalanine, the CDR3 has 16 amino acids. This entry keeps only the CDR3 DNA: 48 bases, framed from base 1. Trimming removed 4 bases from V and 5 bases from J; the gene matches leave 6 bases unexplained. The germline V gene sets CDR1 to SGHRS and CDR2 to YFSETQ.

This chain joins TRBV5-1 to TRBJ2-5; 15 bases in the middle match TRBD2. Sequenced sample: central memory CD4+ T cells from blood. The receptor was derived from a man in his thirties or forties with type 1 diabetes. The DNA sequence is as follows: TGCGCCAGCAGCCCCGGACTAGCGGGAGGGAAGGAGACCCAGTACTTC. The encoded protein is CASSPGLAGGKETQYF.